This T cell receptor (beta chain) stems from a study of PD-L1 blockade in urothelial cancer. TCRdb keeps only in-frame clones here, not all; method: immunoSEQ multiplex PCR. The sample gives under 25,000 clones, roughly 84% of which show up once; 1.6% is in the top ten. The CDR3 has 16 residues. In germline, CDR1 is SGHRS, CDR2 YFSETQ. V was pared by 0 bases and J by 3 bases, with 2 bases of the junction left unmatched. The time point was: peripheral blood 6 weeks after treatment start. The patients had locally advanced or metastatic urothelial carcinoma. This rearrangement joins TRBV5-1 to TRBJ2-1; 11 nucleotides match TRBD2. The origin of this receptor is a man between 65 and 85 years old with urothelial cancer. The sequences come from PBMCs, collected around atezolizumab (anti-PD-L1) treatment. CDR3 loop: CASSLVAGGGYNEQFF. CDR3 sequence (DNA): TGCGCCAGCAGCTTGGTAGCGGGAGGGGGCTACAATGAGCAGTTCTTC.